The clone carrying this T cell receptor beta chain was recorded at least ten times. Its antigen is currently unknown. It was genomic DNA that served as the template for profiling TCR beta VDJ and CDR3. TCRdb independently ran MiXCR on the reads; one entry per CDR3 protein. The sample lists 200,000 to 250,000 distinct CDR3 sequences; 34% were seen once. This specimen belongs to a study of CD8+CD57+ T cells in acquired aplastic anemia. General study results and limits: With respect to CD8+ Simpson's diversity, patients and controls did not differ significantly.

This sequence originates from a human donor in good health, serving as a control. Sequenced input: sorted CD4+, CD8+, or CD8+CD57+ T cells (not recorded which) from PBMCs.

In DNA, the CDR3 is TGCAGTGCTAGATACGACAGGGCAGAGACCCAGTACTTC. Its protein is CSARYDRAETQYF. This chain uses TRBV20-1 with TRBJ2-5; 7 nucleotides align to TRBD1. The V gene end was trimmed by 2 bases and the J gene end by 4 bases; junction bases not matched to a gene: 4. This CDR3 comprises 13 residues. Germline V CDR1 and CDR2: DFQATT, SNEGSKA (reference sequence).